This T cell receptor (beta chain) was obtained from a study of blood T cell repertoires in COVID-19. Study-wide context: The study drew acute and convalescent COVID-19 samples from the United States, Italy and Spain.

All enrollees were about 18 to 100 years old and from some 24 US areas. The authors' processing: Estimation of nucleated cell counts relied on the amplification of reference gene primers. Clones were sequenced by immunoSEQ multiplex PCR, and TCRdb holds only the in-frame ones, with some missing. V and J calls and clone size follow that table, whereas D and trimming were derived from the DNA. The sample lists roughly 290,000 clones, 75% to 90% occurring once. The CDR3 length is 16 residues. The ends lost 2 bases at V and 4 bases at J; junction bases unmatched: 6. Germline loops: CDR1 SEHNR, CDR2 FQNEAQ (reference sequence).

The sequence was obtained from a woman between 25 and 40 years old who had recovered from COVID-19. This rearrangement joins TRBV7-9 to TRBJ1-4, with 8 bases identical to TRBD1. Sequencing was carried out using PBMCs or T cells enriched from blood (not recorded which). In DNA form, the CDR3 reads TGTGCCAGCAGCTTACTGGGACAGGCCATTAATGAAAAACTGTTTTTT. Its protein is CASSLLGQAINEKLFF.